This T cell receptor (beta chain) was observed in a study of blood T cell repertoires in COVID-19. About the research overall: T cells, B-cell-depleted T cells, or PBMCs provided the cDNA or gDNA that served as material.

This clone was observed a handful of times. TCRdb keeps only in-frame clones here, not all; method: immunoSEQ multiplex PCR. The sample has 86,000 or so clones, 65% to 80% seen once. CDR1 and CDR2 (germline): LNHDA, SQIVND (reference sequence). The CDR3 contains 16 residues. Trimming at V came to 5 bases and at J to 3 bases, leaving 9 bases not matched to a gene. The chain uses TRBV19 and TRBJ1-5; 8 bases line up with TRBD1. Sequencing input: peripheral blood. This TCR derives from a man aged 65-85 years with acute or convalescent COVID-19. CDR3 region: CASSPGQGFDNQPQHF. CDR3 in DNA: TGTGCCAGTAGTCCCGGACAGGGCTTTGACAATCAGCCCCAGCATTTT.